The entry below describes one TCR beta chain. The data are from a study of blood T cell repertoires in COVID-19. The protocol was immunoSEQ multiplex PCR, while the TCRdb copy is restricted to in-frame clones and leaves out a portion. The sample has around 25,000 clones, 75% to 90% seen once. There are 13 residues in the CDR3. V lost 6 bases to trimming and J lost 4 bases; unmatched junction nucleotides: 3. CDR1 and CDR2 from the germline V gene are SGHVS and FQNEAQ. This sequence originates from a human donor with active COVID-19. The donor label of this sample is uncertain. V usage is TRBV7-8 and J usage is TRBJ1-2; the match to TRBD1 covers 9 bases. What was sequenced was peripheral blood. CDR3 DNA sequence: TGTGCCAGCAGGTTACAGGGGGCCTATGGCTACACCTTC. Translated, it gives CASRLQGAYGYTF.